These 8 T cell receptor beta chains came from one sample sequenced in a study of blood T cell repertoires in COVID-19. Method: immunoSEQ multiplex PCR; TCRdb's copy keeps in-frame clones and lacks some. The sample consists of 200,000 to 250,000 clones, 65% to 85% of them appearing once. The source material was peripheral blood. The receptor source for this set is a human donor in a cohort sampled during active COVID-19.

This clone was seen at least ten times. The CDR3 sequence: CASSPGSLLNTGELFF. In nucleotides, the CDR3 is TGCGCCAGCAGCCCGGGGAGCCTTTTGAACACCGGGGAGCTGTTTTTT. The chain uses TRBV4-1 and TRBJ2-2; TRBD2 might be the D (5 bases). The CDR3 contains 16 residues. CDR1 is MGHRA, CDR2 YSYEKL, per germline. Trimming removed 4 bases at V and 1 base at J, with 13 bases between.

J is TRBJ2-3 and V is TRBV5-1, with D uncertain. V lost 0 bases, J lost 0 bases, and 8 bases lay in between. The V gene's germline CDR1 is SGHRS and CDR2 YFSETQ. CDR3 length equals 15 residues. The CDR3 nucleotides read TGCGCCAGCAGCTTGGAACCCGAGAGCACAGATACGCAGTATTTT. It encodes CASSLEPESTDTQYF.

This rearrangement joins TRBV19 to TRBJ2-3, with TRBD2 identical over 9 bases. V dropped 4 bases and J dropped 6; count of bases not matched to a gene: 14. The CDR3 has 17 residues. Germline lookup yields CDR1 LNHDA and CDR2 SQIVND (reference sequence). DNA of the CDR3: TGTGCCAGTAGTACCAGGAGGGAGCGGGGGGCCGGGGATACGCAGTATTTT. Amino acid sequence: CASSTRRERGAGDTQYF.

The V call is TRBV7-2, the J call TRBJ1-5; D might be TRBD1 (5 bases). With 5 bases removed from V and 6 bases from J, the gap between germline ends came to 20 bases. The length of the CDR3 is 16 residues. Germline V CDR1 and CDR2: SGHTA, FQGNSA. CDR3 amino acids: CASSIVGGTLGQPQHF. CDR3 nucleotides: TGTGCCAGCAGCATAGTCGGGGGGACCTTAGGTCAGCCCCAGCATTTT.

This chain joins TRBV28 and TRBJ2-1, with 8 bases fitting TRBD2. Germline V lookup: CDR1 MDHEN, CDR2 SYDVKM. This CDR3 has 16 amino acids. V gave up 1 base and J gave up 7 bases; unmatched junction bases: 9. The CDR3 DNA reads TGTGCCAGCAGTTTATTGGGGCTAGCGGGCGGAAATGAGCAGTTCTTC. It yields the protein CASSLLGLAGGNEQFF.

The chain combines TRBV24-1 with TRBJ2-1, with D possibly being TRBD1 (5 bases). V was pared by 5 bases and J by 8 bases, with 21 bases between. The germline V gene has CDR1 KGHDR and CDR2 SFDVKD. The CDR3 length is 16 residues. CDR3: CATSGRQWGNKDEQFF. The CDR3 nucleotides read TGTGCCACCAGTGGTAGACAGTGGGGAAACAAAGATGAGCAGTTCTTC.

The chain couples TRBV19 to TRBJ1-1; D is ambiguous. Trimming stripped 5 bases from V and 1 base from J, with 11 bases between. Germline CDR1 reads LNHDA; CDR2 reads SQIVND (reference sequence). The CDR3 is 14 residues long. In DNA form, the CDR3 reads TGTGCCAGTAGTGAACAAGGCGGGAACACTGAAGCTTTCTTT. This translates into CASSEQGGNTEAFF.

The chain couples TRBV18 to TRBJ1-3; no clear D. This CDR3 has 15 residues. Trimming left V 3 bases short and J 0 bases short, with 9 bases between. Germline CDR1 and CDR2: KGHSH and LQKENI. The CDR3 loop reads CASSPRHLSGNTIYF. In DNA, the CDR3 is TGTGCCAGCTCACCGCGCCATCTCTCTGGAAACACCATATATTTT.